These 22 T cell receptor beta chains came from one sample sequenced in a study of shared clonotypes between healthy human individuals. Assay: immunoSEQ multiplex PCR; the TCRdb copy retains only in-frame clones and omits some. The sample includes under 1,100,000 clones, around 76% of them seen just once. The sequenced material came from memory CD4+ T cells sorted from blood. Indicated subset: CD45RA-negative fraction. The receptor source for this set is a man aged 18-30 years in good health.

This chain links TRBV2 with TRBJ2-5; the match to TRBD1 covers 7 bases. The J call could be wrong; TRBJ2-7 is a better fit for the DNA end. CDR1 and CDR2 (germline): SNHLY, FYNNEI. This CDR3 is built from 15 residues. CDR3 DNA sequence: TGTGCCAGCACTATACCGGGACAGCTAACCTACGAGCAGTACTTC. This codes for CASTIPGQLTYEQYF.

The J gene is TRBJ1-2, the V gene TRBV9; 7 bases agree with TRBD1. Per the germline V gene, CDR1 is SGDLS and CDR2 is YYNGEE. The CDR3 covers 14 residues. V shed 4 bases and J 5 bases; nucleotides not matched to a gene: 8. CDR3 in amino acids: CASSLAQGEYGYTF. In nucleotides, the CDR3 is TGTGCCAGCAGCCTAGCCCAGGGGGAGTATGGCTACACCTTC.

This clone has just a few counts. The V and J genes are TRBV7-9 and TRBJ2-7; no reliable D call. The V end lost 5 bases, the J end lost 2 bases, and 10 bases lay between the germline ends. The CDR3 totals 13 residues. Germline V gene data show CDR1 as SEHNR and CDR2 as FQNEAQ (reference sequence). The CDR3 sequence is CASSLNTAYEQYF. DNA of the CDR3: TGTGCCAGCAGCCTCAACACAGCCTACGAGCAGTACTTC.

Here the CDR3 reads CASSAQPSYGYTF. The CDR3 coding sequence is TGCGCCAGCAGTGCCCAGCCTTCCTATGGCTACACCTTC. The J gene is TRBJ1-2, the V gene TRBV10-1; no reliable D call. V lost 4 bases and J 4 bases, leaving 10 bases between the germline ends. CDR3 size: 13 residues. Germline values: CDR1 WNHNN, CDR2 SYGVQD (reference sequence).

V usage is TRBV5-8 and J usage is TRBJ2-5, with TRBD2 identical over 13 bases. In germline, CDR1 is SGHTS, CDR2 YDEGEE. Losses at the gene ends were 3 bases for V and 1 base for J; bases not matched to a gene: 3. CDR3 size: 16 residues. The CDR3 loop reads CASSSGTSGIQETQYF. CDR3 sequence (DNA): TGTGCCAGCAGCTCCGGGACTAGCGGGATCCAAGAGACCCAGTACTTC.

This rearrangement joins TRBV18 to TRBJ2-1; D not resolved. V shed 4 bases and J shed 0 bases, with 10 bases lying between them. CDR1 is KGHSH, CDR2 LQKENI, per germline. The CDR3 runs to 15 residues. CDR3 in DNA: TGTGCCAGCTCACATGGATTTAGCTCCTACAATGAGCAGTTCTTC. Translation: CASSHGFSSYNEQFF.

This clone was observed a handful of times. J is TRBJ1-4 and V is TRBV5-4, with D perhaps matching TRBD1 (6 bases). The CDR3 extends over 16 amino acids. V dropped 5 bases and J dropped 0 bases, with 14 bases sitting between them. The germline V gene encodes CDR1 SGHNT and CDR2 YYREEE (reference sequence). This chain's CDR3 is CASSRTDKATNEKLFF. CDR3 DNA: TGTGCCAGCAGTCGGACAGATAAAGCAACTAATGAAAAACTGTTTTTT.

The CDR3: CAWSGRDWGNNEQFF. In DNA form, the CDR3 reads TGTGCCTGGAGTGGCCGGGACTGGGGTAACAATGAGCAGTTCTTC. The rearrangement uses TRBV30 and TRBJ2-1, with a weak D call TRBD2 (6 bases). Germline assignment: CDR1 GTSNPN and CDR2 SVGIG (reference sequence). CDR3 length: 15 residues. Trimming cost V 1 base and J 5 bases, with 15 bases left between them.

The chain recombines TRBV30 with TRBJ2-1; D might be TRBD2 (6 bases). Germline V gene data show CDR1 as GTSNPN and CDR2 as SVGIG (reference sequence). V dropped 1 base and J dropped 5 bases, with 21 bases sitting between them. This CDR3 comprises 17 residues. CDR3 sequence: CAWSAPRRAGANNEQFF. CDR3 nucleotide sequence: TGTGCCTGGAGTGCCCCCCGGAGAGCGGGCGCGAACAATGAGCAGTTCTTC.

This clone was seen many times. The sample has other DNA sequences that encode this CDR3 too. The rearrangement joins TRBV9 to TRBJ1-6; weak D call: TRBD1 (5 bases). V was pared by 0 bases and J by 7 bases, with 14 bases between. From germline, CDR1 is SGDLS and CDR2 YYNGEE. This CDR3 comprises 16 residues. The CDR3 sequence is CASSVVGAGRNSPLHF. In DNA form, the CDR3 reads TGTGCCAGCAGCGTAGTTGGGGCAGGGAGGAATTCACCCCTCCACTTT.

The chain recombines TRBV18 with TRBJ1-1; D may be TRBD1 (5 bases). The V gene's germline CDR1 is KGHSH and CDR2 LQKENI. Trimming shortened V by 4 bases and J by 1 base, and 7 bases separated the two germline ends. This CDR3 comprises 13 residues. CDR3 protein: CASSLRENTEAFF. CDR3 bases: TGTGCCAGCTCACTCAGGGAGAACACTGAAGCTTTCTTT.

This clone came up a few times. The chain's CDR3 is CASGSRARGGEQFF. Here the CDR3 DNA reads TGTGCCAGCGGCTCCCGGGCCAGGGGAGGTGAGCAGTTCTTC. The chain uses TRBV7-9 and TRBJ2-1; the D call may be TRBD1 or TRBD2 (6 bases each). The CDR3 covers 14 residues. Germline CDR1 and CDR2: SEHNR and FQNEAQ (reference sequence). The V end was cut by 8 bases, the J end by 9 bases, with 20 bases between.

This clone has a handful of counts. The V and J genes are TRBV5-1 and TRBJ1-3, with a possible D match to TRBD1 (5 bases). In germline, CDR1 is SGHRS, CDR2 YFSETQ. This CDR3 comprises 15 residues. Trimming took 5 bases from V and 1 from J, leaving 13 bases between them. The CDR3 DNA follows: TGCGCCAGCAGTTTTGATGGGGGGTCTGGAAACACCATATATTTT. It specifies CASSFDGGSGNTIYF.

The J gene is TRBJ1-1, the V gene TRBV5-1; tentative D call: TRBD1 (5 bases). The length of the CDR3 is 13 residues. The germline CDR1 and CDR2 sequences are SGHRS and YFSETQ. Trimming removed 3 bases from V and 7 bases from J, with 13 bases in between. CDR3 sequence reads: CASSSVGGDEAFF. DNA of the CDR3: TGCGCCAGCAGCTCGGTCGGGGGAGATGAAGCTTTCTTT.

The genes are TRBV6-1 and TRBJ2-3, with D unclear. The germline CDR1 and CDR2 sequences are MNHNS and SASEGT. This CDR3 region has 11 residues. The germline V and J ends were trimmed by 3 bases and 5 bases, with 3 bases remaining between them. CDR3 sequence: CASSDKDTQYF. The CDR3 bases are TGTGCCAGCAGTGACAAAGATACGCAGTATTTT.

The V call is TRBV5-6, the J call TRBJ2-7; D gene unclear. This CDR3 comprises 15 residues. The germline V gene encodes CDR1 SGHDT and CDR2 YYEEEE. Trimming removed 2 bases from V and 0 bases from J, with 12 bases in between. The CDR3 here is CASSLGAVSSYEQYF. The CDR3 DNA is TGTGCCAGCAGCTTAGGTGCGGTTAGCTCCTACGAGCAGTACTTC. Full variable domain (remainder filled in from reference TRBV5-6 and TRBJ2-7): DAGVTQSPTHLIKTRGQQVTLRCSPKSGHDTVSWYQQALGQGPQFIFQYYEEEERQRGNFPDRFSGHQFPNYSSELNVNALLLGDSALYLCASSLGAVSSYEQYFGPGTRLTVT.

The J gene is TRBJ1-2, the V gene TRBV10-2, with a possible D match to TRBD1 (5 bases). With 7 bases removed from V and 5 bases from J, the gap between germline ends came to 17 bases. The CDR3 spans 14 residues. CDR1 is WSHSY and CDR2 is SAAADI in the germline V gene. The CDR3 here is CASTSASGSYGYTF. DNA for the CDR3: TGCGCCAGCACCAGCGCGTCAGGGTCGTATGGCTACACCTTC.

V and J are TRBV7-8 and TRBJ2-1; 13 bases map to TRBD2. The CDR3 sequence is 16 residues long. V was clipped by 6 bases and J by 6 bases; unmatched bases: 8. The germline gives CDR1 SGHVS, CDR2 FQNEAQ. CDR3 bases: TGTGCCAGCAGTTATCGACTAGCGGGGGGTTTCAATGAGCAGTTCTTC. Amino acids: CASSYRLAGGFNEQFF.

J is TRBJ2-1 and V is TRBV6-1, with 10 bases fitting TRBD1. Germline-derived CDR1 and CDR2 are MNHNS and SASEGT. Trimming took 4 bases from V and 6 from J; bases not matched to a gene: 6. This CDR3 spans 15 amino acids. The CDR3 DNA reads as TGTGCCAGCAGTGTCCGACAGGGGGCGCGCAATGAGCAGTTCTTC. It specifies CASSVRQGARNEQFF.

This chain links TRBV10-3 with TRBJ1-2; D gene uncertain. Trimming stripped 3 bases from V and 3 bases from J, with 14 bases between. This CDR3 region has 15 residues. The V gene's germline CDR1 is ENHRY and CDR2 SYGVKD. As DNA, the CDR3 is TGTGCCATCAGTGATCAGGTTACCCCAGACTATGGCTACACCTTC. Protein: CAISDQVTPDYGYTF.

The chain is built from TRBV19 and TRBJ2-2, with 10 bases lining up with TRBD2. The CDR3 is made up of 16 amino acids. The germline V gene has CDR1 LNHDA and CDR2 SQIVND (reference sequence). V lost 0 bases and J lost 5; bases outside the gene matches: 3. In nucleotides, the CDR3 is TGTGCCAGTAGTATAGAGACTAGCGGGCCGACCGGGGAGCTGTTTTTT. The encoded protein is CASSIETSGPTGELFF. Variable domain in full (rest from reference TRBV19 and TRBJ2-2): DGGITQSPKYLFRKEGQNVTLSCEQNLNHDAMYWYRQDPGQGLRLIYYSQIVNDFQKGDIAEGYSVSREKKESFPLTVTSAQKNPTAFYLCASSIETSGPTGELFFGEGSRLTVL.

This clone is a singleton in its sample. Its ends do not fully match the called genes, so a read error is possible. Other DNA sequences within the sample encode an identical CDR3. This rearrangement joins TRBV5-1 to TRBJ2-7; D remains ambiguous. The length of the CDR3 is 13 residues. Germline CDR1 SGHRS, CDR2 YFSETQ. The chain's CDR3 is CASSLASGYEQYF. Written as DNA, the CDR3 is TGTGCCAGCAGCTTGGCCTCTGGATACGAGCAGTACTTC.